What follows are 10 T cell receptor beta chains derived from one specimen sequenced in a study of T cell responses to AZD1222 COVID-19 vaccine. Sequencing used immunoSEQ multiplex PCR; TCRdb keeps in-frame clones, though not all of them. The sample carries fewer than 150,000 clones, 80% to 95% recorded once. Material: peripheral blood, obtained on day 0 of AZD1222 vaccination. All receptors come from an adult in good health.

V usage is TRBV28 and J usage is TRBJ1-1, with D uncertain. This CDR3 has 15 residues. V lost 7 bases and J lost 6, with 21 bases in between. Germline CDR1 and CDR2: MDHEN and SYDVKM. The DNA of the CDR3 is TGTGCCAGCACCTCTCGGGGTAGAGCTACAGCTGAAGCTTTCTTT. As protein: CASTSRGRATAEAFF.

The table lists this clone with a few counts. V usage is TRBV30 and J usage is TRBJ2-2, with D uncertain. Germline values: CDR1 GTSNPN, CDR2 SVGIG (reference sequence). This CDR3 region has 15 residues. Trimming removed 0 bases at V and 1 base at J, with 9 bases between. CDR3 nucleotide sequence: TGTGCCTGGAGTGTCGGAGATAGGAACACCGGGGAGCTGTTTTTT. It specifies CAWSVGDRNTGELFF.

The V call is TRBV9, the J call TRBJ1-1; TRBD1 aligns across 8 bases. Germline V CDR1 and CDR2: SGDLS, YYNGEE. This CDR3 spans 13 amino acids. With 3 bases clipped from V and 4 bases from J, the junction kept 2 bases outside the gene matches. CDR3 bases: TGTGCCAGCAGCGCAGGGGGCGTCACTGAAGCTTTCTTT. Translation gives CASSAGGVTEAFF.

This chain joins TRBV7-9 and TRBJ1-5; D gene unclear. CDR1 and CDR2 from the germline V gene are SEHNR and FQNEAQ (reference sequence). V dropped 0 bases and J dropped 2 bases, with 5 bases sitting between them. The length of the CDR3 is 14 residues. DNA of the CDR3: TGTGCCAGCAGCTTAGCCGCGGGCAATCAGCCCCAGCATTTT. Translated: CASSLAAGNQPQHF.

This chain's CDR3 is CASSFSRGGRSYEQYF. The CDR3 DNA sequence: TGTGCCAGCAGTTTTTCCCGGGGCGGGAGGTCCTACGAGCAGTACTTC. The chain employs TRBV27 and TRBJ2-7; TRBD2 matches 8 bases. Germline V gene lookup returns CDR1 MNHEY and CDR2 SMNVEV (reference sequence). The CDR3 length is 16 residues. Trimming removed 3 bases from V and 1 base from J; junction bases left unmatched: 8.

The V and J genes are TRBV5-6 and TRBJ1-1; D ambiguous. Trimming removed 6 bases from V and 0 bases from J, with 6 bases in between. Germline V gene sequence: CDR1 SGHDT, CDR2 YYEEEE. The CDR3 has 12 residues. The CDR3 protein is CASTRMNTEAFF. The DNA for the CDR3 is TGTGCCAGCACCCGGATGAACACTGAAGCTTTCTTT.

This clone was found a few times. This chain uses TRBV7-2 with TRBJ2-5; 14 nucleotides agree with TRBD2. Germline CDR1 reads SGHTA; CDR2 reads FQGNSA. V was clipped by 5 bases and J by 1 base; unmatched bases: 9. The CDR3 has 18 residues. CDR3 DNA: TGTGCCAGCAGCCATGGGACTAGCGGGAGAAACTTCCAAGAGACCCAGTACTTC. Translation gives CASSHGTSGRNFQETQYF.

The chain combines TRBV6-6 with TRBJ1-5; D perhaps matches TRBD1 (5 bases). Trimming shortened V by 7 bases and J by 5 bases, and 21 bases separated the two germline ends. The CDR3 spans 16 residues. Per germline, CDR1 MNHNY and CDR2 SVGAGI (reference sequence). The CDR3 DNA sequence: TGTGCCAGCACTCCCGACAGCTTGACACCCTATCAGCCCCAGCATTTT. Its translation: CASTPDSLTPYQPQHF.

V usage is TRBV28 and J usage is TRBJ2-3, with D perhaps TRBD2 (6 bases). Between the trimmed V and J ends, which lost 6 bases and 1 base, there was a span of 23 bases. The CDR3 runs to 18 residues. From germline, CDR1 is MDHEN and CDR2 SYDVKM. CDR3 DNA: TGTGCCAGCAGCTCCGGAAGCCTAGCGCCTGGGGGCACAGATACGCAGTATTTT. Translation gives CASSSGSLAPGGTDTQYF.

The chain combines TRBV4-1 with TRBJ2-2, with D perhaps matching TRBD2 (6 bases). The CDR3 consists of 15 residues. V lost 3 bases, J lost 6 bases, and 14 bases lay in between. CDR1 and CDR2 from the germline V gene are MGHRA and YSYEKL. The CDR3 DNA is TGCGCCAGCAGCCAGCGGGGAAGTGGGGCCGGGGAGCTGTTTTTT. Translation: CASSQRGSGAGELFF.